The clone carrying this T cell receptor (beta chain) was detected only a few times. PBMCs were sourced from 9 to 10 ml fresh peripheral blood. The sample is drawn from a study of T cells in Graves' hyperthyroidism and ophthalmopathy. There were TCR beta CDR3 regions amplified from RNA transcripts. The HTBI primer set was used in a first-round RT-PCR of the TCR CDR3. A single record per CDR3 protein comes from TCRdb applying MiXCR to the multiplex PCR reads. The sample yields approximately 370,000 distinct CDR3 sequences, about 16% seen once. V was pared by 3 bases and J by 4 bases, with 7 bases of the junction left unmatched. The CDR3 is 15 residues long. Germline values: CDR1 LNHNV, CDR2 YYDKDF (reference sequence).

The rearrangement links TRBV15 to TRBJ2-3; 7 bases match TRBD1. The clonotype comes from a woman aged 30 to 39 with Graves' hyperthyroidism. Source material: blood. The CDR3 region has the DNA TGTGCCACCAGCAGGACAGGGCGTGGAGCAGATACGCAGTATTTT. Amino acids: CATSRTGRGADTQYF.